The sequence of this T cell receptor (beta chain) was determined in a study of CD8+ T cells in alopecia areata. Findings and caveats of the study: Alopecia totalis/universalis scalp especially showed more expanded CD8+ clones than normal scalp.

This clone was seen repeatedly, ten times or more. Antigen unknown. Between the trimmed V and J ends, which lost 4 bases and 6 bases, there was a span of 4 bases. The germline gives CDR1 ENHRY, CDR2 SYGVKD. There are 11 residues in the CDR3. Both peripheral blood and punch biopsies of lesional scalp skin were obtained from patients who had alopecia areata. The sequencing template was cDNA reverse transcribed from extracted RNA. Profiled with immunoSEQ multiplex PCR; TCRdb holds only in-frame clones, not every one. The sample contains some 130,000 clones, roughly 61% of which appear only once. This sequence joins TRBV10-3 and TRBJ2-1; D uncertain. The specimen comprised CD4+ T cells sorted from blood, sampled at week 0. This clonotype was sampled from a human donor with alopecia areata. This chain's CDR3 is CAISVGNEQFF. The CDR3, as DNA: TGTGCCATCAGTGTCGGCAATGAGCAGTTCTTC.